Below, one T cell receptor beta chain is given with its context. V lost 5 bases and J 8 bases, leaving 15 bases between the germline ends. The germline CDR1 and CDR2 sequences are MNHEY and SVGAGI. This CDR3 is 13 amino acids long. These data belong to a study of blood T cells in healthy people across ages. With a J-beta primer mix and a sample-barcoded 5' primer, a second PCR ran roughly 6 to 12 cycles. One entry per CDR3 protein, called by TCRdb with MiXCR from the 5' RACE reads. There are roughly 1.9 million distinct CDR3 sequences in the sample; around 40% occur only once, and 20% to 25% lies in the top ten.

Sequencing was carried out using blood. This TCR derives from a human donor in good health. The J gene is TRBJ1-2, the V gene TRBV6-5, with D hard to call. CDR3 loop: CASSRVLEAGYTF. The CDR3 DNA reads as TGTGCCAGCAGTCGGGTCCTGGAGGCAGGCTACACCTTC.